This T cell receptor beta chain was profiled in a study of shared clonotypes between healthy human individuals. General study results and limits: Rarefaction showed that sequencing of sorted subsets was incomplete (despite large depth). Non-shared clonotypes had lower generation probabilities than clonotypes shared by all four sorted-subset donors.

This clone appeared a single time. The antigen remains unidentified. The split of CD4+ cells yielded CD45RA+ naive and CD45RA-negative memory subsets. Germline-derived CDR1 and CDR2 are SEHNR and FQNEAQ (reference sequence). The V end was cut by 0 bases, the J end by 9 bases, with 15 bases between. The CDR3 totals 14 residues. Original data processing: Filtering of immunoSEQ junctional sequences could not match full-length read filtering. Libraries were prepared by immunoSEQ multiplex PCR; TCRdb keeps only in-frame clonotypes and omits some of them. The V and J calls and clone size were taken over from that table, and D and trimming were inferred from the DNA. This sample has 150,000 to 200,000 clones, with 60% to 75% found just once.

This receptor was identified in a man aged 25 to 40 in good health. The V and J genes are TRBV7-9 and TRBJ2-7; a weak D match, TRBD2 (6 bases). Sequencing input: memory CD4+ T cells sorted from blood. The subset is: CD45RA-negative fraction. The CDR3: CASSLAGTSRRQYF. The CDR3 nucleotides read TGTGCCAGCAGCTTAGCTGGGACTTCCAGGCGGCAGTACTTC.